Following are 18 T cell receptor beta chains from one sample sequenced in a study of T cells after posttransplantation cyclophosphamide. Method: immunoSEQ multiplex PCR; TCRdb's copy keeps in-frame clones and lacks some. The sample contains tens of thousands of clones, none of them singletons. The material sequenced was PBMCs. These receptor sequences come from a man aged 35 to 55 in good health, CMV-negative, and a related stem cell transplant donor.

This clone was detected many times. The chain employs TRBV6-5 and TRBJ1-6; 7 nucleotides match TRBD1. V trimming: 2 bases; J trimming: 10 bases; junction bases outside the gene matches: 11. The CDR3 contains 16 residues. The germline CDR1 and CDR2 sequences are MNHEY and SVGAGI. Written as DNA, the CDR3 is TGTGCCAGCAGTTACGAAAAGACAGGGAAGGGCTCACCCCTCCACTTT. As protein: CASSYEKTGKGSPLHF.

There are many counts of this clone. J is TRBJ2-1 and V is TRBV7-9, with TRBD2 identical over 12 bases. CDR1 and CDR2 (germline): SEHNR, FQNEAQ (reference sequence). V shed 5 bases, J shed 10 bases, and the junction held 6 bases outside the gene matches. The CDR3 runs to 14 residues. In DNA, the CDR3 is TGTGCCAGCAGCGACGGACTAGCGGGACGAGAGCAGTTCTTC. Translation gives CASSDGLAGREQFF.

This clone came up many times. This chain connects TRBV7-3 to TRBJ2-3; 7 bases line up with TRBD1. The trim removed 2 bases at V and 1 base at J, leaving 0 bases unmatched. There are 14 residues in the CDR3. Germline V CDR1 and CDR2: SGHTA, FQGTGA. DNA for the CDR3: TGTGCCAGCAGCTTAGGACAGGGCACAGATACGCAGTATTTT. Its translation: CASSLGQGTDTQYF.

Only a few counts were recorded for this clone. V gene TRBV29-1 combines with J gene TRBJ1-2; 7 bases line up with TRBD1. V lost 3 bases to trimming and J lost 5 bases; unmatched junction nucleotides: 6. CDR3 length equals 13 residues. CDR1 and CDR2 from the germline V gene are SQVTM and ANQGSEA. CDR3 nucleotide sequence: TGCAGCGTTGAGAGGACAGGAGGATATGGCTACACCTTC. Protein sequence: CSVERTGGYGYTF.

This clone has a count of ten or more. V gene TRBV2 combines with J gene TRBJ2-2; 11 bases fit TRBD1. J lost 6 bases, V lost 5 bases, and 11 bases had no gene match. Germline lookup yields CDR1 SNHLY and CDR2 FYNNEI. The CDR3 covers 17 residues. This chain's CDR3 is CASSSDRGRGRSGELFF. The CDR3 coding sequence is TGTGCCAGCAGTTCGGACAGGGGGCGCGGTCGGTCCGGGGAGCTGTTTTTT.

CDR3 DNA: TGTGCCAGCAGTGGGGACAGCCGGCAGGGGGCCTACAATGAGCAGTTCTTC. The encoded protein is CASSGDSRQGAYNEQFF. V is TRBV25-1 and J is TRBJ2-1; 7 bases are a match to TRBD1. V trimming: 4 bases; J trimming: 2 bases; junction bases outside the gene matches: 11. CDR1 and CDR2 from the germline V gene are MGHDK and SYGVNS. This CDR3 comprises 17 residues.

This clone was detected ten times or more. This chain connects TRBV19 to TRBJ1-6, with TRBD1 identical over 11 bases. Germline V gives CDR1 LNHDA, CDR2 SQIVND (reference sequence). This CDR3 region has 19 residues. The V gene end was trimmed by 5 bases and the J gene end by 7 bases; junction bases not matched to a gene: 16. CDR3 sequence (DNA): TGTGCCAGTAGTGGGGGGAAGCAAGGACAGGGGGCGAAGAATTCACCCCTCCACTTT. This gives the protein CASSGGKQGQGAKNSPLHF.

Many counts were recorded for this clone. This rearrangement joins TRBV4-1 to TRBJ1-5; D may be TRBD1 (6 bases). Germline CDR1 MGHRA, CDR2 YSYEKL. This CDR3 region has 18 residues. The V end was cut by 5 bases, the J end by 4 bases, with 24 bases between. CDR3 sequence: CASSTPGAGATLNQPQHF. The CDR3 DNA reads TGCGCCAGCAGCACCCCCGGGGCAGGGGCCACCCTTAATCAGCCCCAGCATTTT.

This clone came up many times. The J gene is TRBJ2-7, the V gene TRBV5-6; 8 bases are a match to TRBD1. Germline V gene data show CDR1 as SGHDT and CDR2 as YYEEEE. After removal of 4 bases from V and 3 bases from J, the junction contained 12 bases not matched to a gene. The CDR3 spans 16 residues. CDR3 sequence: CASSQAGQGSVYEQYF. Here the CDR3 DNA reads TGTGCCAGCAGCCAAGCCGGACAGGGAAGCGTCTACGAGCAGTACTTC. Using reference TRBV5-6 and TRBJ2-7 for the parts outside the CDR3, the full variable domain is DAGVTQSPTHLIKTRGQQVTLRCSPKSGHDTVSWYQQALGQGPQFIFQYYEEEERQRGNFPDRFSGHQFPNYSSELNVNALLLGDSALYLCASSQAGQGSVYEQYFGPGTRLTVT.

This chain joins TRBV19 and TRBJ2-5; maybe TRBD2 (6 bases). Judging by the DNA end, TRBJ2-7 fits better; the J call may be wrong. Germline V gene lookup returns CDR1 LNHDA and CDR2 SQIVND (reference sequence). The CDR3 has 13 amino acids. The CDR3 is CASSNEGLYEQYF. The CDR3 nucleotides read TGTGCCAGTAGTAATGAGGGACTCTACGAGCAGTACTTC.

This clone has at least ten counts. CDR3: CASSPSGGAPYEQYF. CDR3 in DNA: TGTGCCAGCTCACCAAGCGGGGGGGCCCCCTACGAGCAGTACTTC. The chain employs TRBV18 and TRBJ2-7; TRBD2 matches 10 bases. Trimming removed 2 bases from V and 2 bases from J; junction bases left unmatched: 3. Germline V gene lookup returns CDR1 KGHSH and CDR2 LQKENI. The CDR3 extends over 15 amino acids.

The table lists this clone with many counts. The chain employs TRBV7-8 and TRBJ2-5; 7 bases fit TRBD2. Trimming took 1 base from V and 5 from J; bases not matched to a gene: 4. CDR3 length: 14 residues. Germline CDR1 SGHVS, CDR2 FQNEAQ. CDR3 protein: CASSLGGSGETQYF. CDR3 coding DNA: TGTGCCAGCAGCTTAGGCGGGAGCGGCGAGACCCAGTACTTC.

In its sample, this clone was seen a few times. The chain couples TRBV6-4 to TRBJ2-3, with TRBD2 matching 10 bases. CDR3 length: 16 amino acids. Per germline, CDR1 MRHNA and CDR2 SNTAGT. With V trimmed by 4 bases and J by 2 bases, 6 bases remained unmatched. CDR3: CASSAVAGGHTDTQYF. For the CDR3, the DNA is TGTGCCAGCAGTGCGGTAGCGGGGGGCCACACAGATACGCAGTATTTT.

This clone has a count of ten or more. The V call is TRBV6-6, the J call TRBJ1-6; 7 bases match TRBD1. Trimming took 7 bases from V and 7 from J; bases not matched to a gene: 10. Germline V gene lookup returns CDR1 MNHNY and CDR2 SVGAGI (reference sequence). CDR3 length: 15 residues. The CDR3 region has the DNA TGTGCCAGCACCCCCTTACAGGGGTACAATTCACCCCTCCACTTT. It translates to CASTPLQGYNSPLHF.

This clone was detected many times. This sequence joins TRBV7-2 and TRBJ2-1; the match to TRBD1 covers 12 bases. Germline V lookup: CDR1 SGHTA, CDR2 FQGNSA. After removal of 0 bases from V and 4 bases from J, the junction contained 4 bases not matched to a gene. This CDR3 has 17 residues. CDR3 in amino acids: CASSLAGGQGAYNEQFF. CDR3 nucleotides: TGTGCCAGCAGCTTAGCGGGGGGACAGGGGGCTTACAATGAGCAGTTCTTC.

This clone has ten or more counts. This rearrangement joins TRBV27 to TRBJ2-1; 7 bases line up with TRBD1. The V gene end was trimmed by 3 bases and the J gene end by 8 bases; junction bases not matched to a gene: 1. The germline gives CDR1 MNHEY, CDR2 SMNVEV (reference sequence). This CDR3 has 12 amino acids. The CDR3 is CASSFQGDEQFF. The CDR3 DNA sequence: TGTGCCAGCAGTTTTCAGGGGGATGAGCAGTTCTTC.

This clone occurred many times. The CDR3 nucleotides are TGTGCCATCACGGGACAGGGTTCGGCTAACTATGGCTACACCTTC. Its protein product is CAITGQGSANYGYTF. The V call is TRBV10-3, the J call TRBJ1-2; 9 nucleotides line up with TRBD1. Germline trimming cut 7 bases from V and 0 bases from J; bases unmatched to any gene: 6. The CDR3 contains 15 residues. Germline V gene data show CDR1 as ENHRY and CDR2 as SYGVKD.

This clone was detected many times. The CDR3 DNA reads as TGTGCCAGCAGCCTAGGGACAGGGCAAAGTAATCAGCCCCAGCATTTT. Amino acid sequence: CASSLGTGQSNQPQHF. This chain joins TRBV5-6 and TRBJ1-5; 9 bases line up with TRBD1. The CDR3 length is 16 residues. The V gene end was trimmed by 4 bases and the J gene end by 4 bases; junction bases not matched to a gene: 9. Germline loops: CDR1 SGHDT, CDR2 YYEEEE.